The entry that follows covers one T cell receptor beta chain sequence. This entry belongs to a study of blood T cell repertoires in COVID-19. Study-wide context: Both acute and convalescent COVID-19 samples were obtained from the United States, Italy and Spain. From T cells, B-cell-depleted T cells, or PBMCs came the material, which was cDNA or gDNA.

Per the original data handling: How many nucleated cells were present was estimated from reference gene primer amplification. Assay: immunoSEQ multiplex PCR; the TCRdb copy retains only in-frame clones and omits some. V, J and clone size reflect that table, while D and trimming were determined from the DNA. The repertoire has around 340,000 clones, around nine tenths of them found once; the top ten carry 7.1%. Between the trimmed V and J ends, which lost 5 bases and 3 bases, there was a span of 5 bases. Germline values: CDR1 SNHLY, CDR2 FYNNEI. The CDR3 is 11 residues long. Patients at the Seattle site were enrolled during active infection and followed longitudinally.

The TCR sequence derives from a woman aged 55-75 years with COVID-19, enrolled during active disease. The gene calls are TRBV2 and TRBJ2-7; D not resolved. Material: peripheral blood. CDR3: CASSPVYEQYF. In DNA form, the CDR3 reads TGTGCCAGCAGTCCGGTCTACGAGCAGTACTTC. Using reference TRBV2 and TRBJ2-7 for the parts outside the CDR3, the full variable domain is EPEVTQTPSHQVTQMGQEVILRCVPISNHLYFYWYRQILGQKVEFLVSFYNNEISEKSEIFDDQFSVERPDGSNFTLKIRSTKLEDSAMYFCASSPVYEQYFGPGTRLTVT.